What follows describes a single T cell receptor (beta chain). Antigen specificity is unknown. Data came from immunoSEQ multiplex PCR; TCRdb stores just in-frame clones and leaves some out. In the table there are about 130,000 clones, roughly 90% of which are singletons. The data were obtained in a study of T cell responses to AZD1222 COVID-19 vaccine. Study-wide points: White British donors predominated, females outnumbered males, and clonal diversity was possibly underestimated.

Doses given second, at about 4 or about 12 weeks, were pooled. The sample in question was peripheral blood, obtained 28 days after the second AZD1222 dose. The receptor was isolated from an adult who received the AZD1222 COVID-19 vaccine.

CDR3 coding DNA: TGTGCCAGCAGCCCAGCGTTAAGTCCGCCCCAGCATTTT. Its protein is CASSPALSPPQHF. The chain combines TRBV3-1 (or the pseudogene TRBV3-2) with TRBJ1-5; unclear D gene. The germline gives CDR1 LGHDT, CDR2 YNNKEL (reference sequence). The CDR3 runs 13 residues. V shed 4 bases and J shed 9 bases, with 13 bases lying between them.